This T cell receptor beta chain was captured by sequencing in a study of T cells in narcolepsy. Study overall: Healthy controls were enrolled alongside patients with narcolepsy type 1 or type 2.

Regarding this clone: Its specificity is not known.

Repertoires were generated with immunoSEQ multiplex PCR, while TCRdb's copy carries only in-frame clones and drops some. The table records 25,000 to 35,000 clones, 79% of them present only once. General study results and limits: Blood of same and different patients, but not healthy controls, reportedly held recurring autoreactive clonotypes.

Germline V gene lookup returns CDR1 SGHTA and CDR2 FQGNSA. V shed 5 bases, J shed 4 bases, and the junction held 10 bases outside the gene matches. The CDR3 contains 15 residues. The sequenced sample consisted of memory (CD45RA-) CD4+ T cells from blood. This chain connects TRBV7-2 to TRBJ2-5, with 7 bases fitting TRBD1. This TCR was sampled from a human donor in good health. CDR3 nucleotides: TGTGCCAGCAGCGCCGGACAGGCCCCTAGAGAGACCCAGTACTTC. Translating gives CASSAGQAPRETQYF.